The 7 T cell receptor beta chains reported below all come from one sample, sequenced in a study of T-cell memory formation after mild COVID-19. Each CDR3 protein is one row after TCRdb ran MiXCR on the 5' RACE reads. The table lists roughly 350,000 distinct CDR3 sequences, roughly 21% of them singletons. Sequencing used PBMCs or a T cell subset sorted from them (not recorded which). Source of these receptors: an adult woman who had mild COVID-19 (a few samples of this study predate the infection). Cell type and time point are not known.

This clonotype came up a few times. V usage is TRBV20-1 and J usage is TRBJ1-5; unclear D gene. The germline V and J ends were trimmed by 0 bases and 6 bases, with 12 bases remaining between them. The germline V gene has CDR1 DFQATT and CDR2 SNEGSKA (reference sequence). This CDR3 has 14 amino acids. This CDR3 reads CSAREGRSGQPQHF. The CDR3 coding sequence is TGCAGTGCTAGAGAAGGCAGGTCTGGTCAGCCCCAGCATTTT.

This clonotype appeared a few times. This rearrangement joins TRBV12-3 or TRBV12-4 to TRBJ2-2; D possibly corresponds to TRBD2 (6 bases). V was trimmed by 3 bases and J by 6 bases, leaving 23 bases between them. The CDR3 totals 18 residues. As DNA, the CDR3 is TGTGCCAGCAGTTTCGGGACGGGAGCTACCCATCGTGCCGGGGAGCTGTTTTTT. Protein product: CASSFGTGATHRAGELFF.

The gene calls are TRBV18 and TRBJ2-7; D not resolved. The CDR3 sequence is 14 residues long. Germline V gene data show CDR1 as KGHSH and CDR2 as LQKENI. Trimming took 3 bases from V and 7 from J, leaving 16 bases between them. CDR3 sequence reads: CASSPDLGVREQYF. The CDR3 nucleotides read TGTGCCAGCTCACCCGACCTGGGTGTACGGGAGCAGTACTTC.

The chain combines TRBV7-2 with TRBJ1-1; unclear D gene. The length of the CDR3 is 14 residues. V gave up 1 base and J gave up 1 base, with 7 bases separating them. Germline values: CDR1 SGHTA, CDR2 FQGNSA. CDR3 residues: CASSLDTRNTEAFF. In nucleotides, the CDR3 is TGTGCCAGCAGCTTAGACACTCGGAACACTGAAGCTTTCTTT.

The chain has TRBV9 and TRBJ2-3, with 7 bases aligning to TRBD1. Per the germline V gene, CDR1 is SGDLS and CDR2 is YYNGEE. This CDR3 has 15 residues. V gave up 2 bases and J gave up 2 bases; unmatched junction bases: 5. CDR3 sequence reads: CASSVGDSLTDTQYF. DNA for the CDR3: TGTGCCAGCAGCGTCGGGGACAGCCTCACAGATACGCAGTATTTT.

The rearrangement links TRBV7-9 to TRBJ2-1; either TRBD1 or TRBD2 may fit D (7 bases each). V lost 2 bases and J lost 4, with 18 bases in between. The CDR3 runs 17 residues. Per the germline V gene, CDR1 is SEHNR and CDR2 is FQNEAQ (reference sequence). The CDR3 loop is CASSLNSGGGPYNEQFF. Here the CDR3 DNA reads TGTGCCAGCAGCTTAAACTCAGGGGGGGGACCGTACAATGAGCAGTTCTTC.

At least ten counts were recorded for this clonotype. V and J are TRBV7-2 and TRBJ1-1; TRBD1 might be the D (6 bases). V shed 5 bases and J shed 4 bases, with 17 bases lying between them. CDR1 and CDR2 (germline): SGHTA, FQGNSA. The CDR3 length is 15 residues. CDR3 sequence reads: CASSNPRVGGTEAFF. CDR3 in DNA: TGTGCCAGCAGCAATCCGCGGGTAGGGGGCACTGAAGCTTTCTTT.